The 27 T cell receptor beta chains below all came from one sample that was sequenced in a study of T cell responses to AZD1222 COVID-19 vaccine (dated by TCRdb to about 2021). The time point label, as the study defines it: about 28 days (+/-7) after the second vaccine dose. In light of the paper, this sample's treatment or condition label describes: meningococcal conjugate vaccine given as trial control. The library was prepared using the immunoSEQ multiplex PCR assay. This immuneACCESS table, as held by TCRdb, lists in-frame sequences with V and J called but not all clones. Of the missing ones, under half trace to an unresolved V gene in checked studies; the others have no known cause. Here the sample has around 100,000 clones; roughly 86% occur a single time. The ten largest make up 3.3% of the sample. The source was peripheral blood, collected 28 days after the second dose of the MenACWY control vaccine. These receptors all come from an adult who received the MenACWY meningococcal vaccine as a control.

The J gene is TRBJ1-2, the V gene TRBV5-8, with no clear D. Germline V gene data show CDR1 as SGHTS and CDR2 as YDEGEE. The ends were cut back, 1 base at V and 4 bases at J, with 5 bases in the middle. The CDR3 contains 12 residues. CDR3 region: CASSLTVYGYTF. For the CDR3, the DNA is TGTGCCAGCAGCTTGACAGTCTATGGCTACACCTTC.

This chain uses TRBV19 with TRBJ2-4; perhaps TRBD1 as D (6 bases). The CDR3 length is 16 residues. V lost 5 bases and J lost 7, with 21 bases in between. Germline V gene lookup returns CDR1 LNHDA and CDR2 SQIVND (reference sequence). The CDR3 region is CASSSRPGEPSNIQYF. For the CDR3, the DNA is TGTGCCAGTAGTTCGCGACCAGGGGAACCCAGTAACATTCAGTACTTC.

The gene calls are TRBV19 and TRBJ2-1; D not certain. The CDR3 totals 14 residues. Germline V gives CDR1 LNHDA, CDR2 SQIVND (reference sequence). V lost 6 bases and J 5 bases, leaving 14 bases between the germline ends. The CDR3 coding sequence is TGTGCCAGTAGCTCTGGAAGGAGAAACAATGAGCAGTTCTTC. Its translation: CASSSGRRNNEQFF.

The rearrangement joins TRBV7-2 to TRBJ2-2; 15 bases match TRBD2. Looked up from germline, CDR1 is SGHTA and CDR2 is FQGNSA. This CDR3 has 17 amino acids. Written as DNA, the CDR3 is TGTGCGTTGTCGGCGGTGGGACTAGCGGGGGGCACCGGGGAGCTGTTTTTT. Translating it yields CALSAVGLAGGTGELFF.

The genes are TRBV5-1 and TRBJ2-7; the D gene could be TRBD1 or TRBD2 (5 bases each). With 1 base removed from V and 3 bases from J, the gap between germline ends came to 14 bases. Per the germline V gene, CDR1 is SGHRS and CDR2 is YFSETQ. The CDR3 spans 15 residues. This CDR3 reads CASSLSPGRGYEQYF. The CDR3 DNA follows: TGCGCCAGCAGCTTGTCTCCGGGACGAGGCTACGAGCAGTACTTC.

This clone was picked up one time. The CDR3 here is CASSVTGGLRSYEQYF. The CDR3 coding sequence is TGTGCCAGCAGCGTAACCGGGGGGTTAAGATCCTACGAGCAGTACTTC. The chain is built from TRBV7-2 and TRBJ2-7; 7 bases are shared with TRBD2. The CDR3 is made up of 16 amino acids. With 5 bases clipped from V and 1 base from J, the junction kept 11 bases outside the gene matches. Germline V gene sequence: CDR1 SGHTA, CDR2 FQGNSA.

This clone was detected once. The chain uses TRBV9 and TRBJ2-3; D unclear. This CDR3 comprises 14 residues. With 0 bases removed from V and 3 bases from J, the gap between germline ends came to 8 bases. Germline V lookup: CDR1 SGDLS, CDR2 YYNGEE. The CDR3 region has the DNA TGTGCCAGCAGCGTAGACGTACTAACAGATACGCAGTATTTT. Residues: CASSVDVLTDTQYF.

Comments on this clone: The germline gene is not matched at one end of the junction; a read error may be the cause. The gene calls are TRBV7-2 and TRBJ1-6; D is unresolved. CDR3 length: 18 residues. The germline gives CDR1 SGHTA, CDR2 FQGNSA. This CDR3 is CASSLARTGTYYNSPLHF. The CDR3 DNA sequence: TGTGCCAGCAGCCTAGCGCGGACGGGTACATACTATAATTCACCCCTCCACTTT.

The chain couples TRBV5-1 to TRBJ2-7; 8 bases align to TRBD2. Germline CDR1 reads SGHRS; CDR2 reads YFSETQ. The CDR3 spans 15 residues. Germline trimming cut 2 bases from V and 7 bases from J; bases unmatched to any gene: 11. The CDR3 loop is CASSLSSGRAGEQYF. The CDR3, as DNA: TGCGCCAGCAGCTTATCTAGCGGGCGGGCCGGAGAGCAGTACTTC.

This clone has just one count. The chain joins TRBV6-5 to TRBJ2-2, with unresolved D. Germline V gene sequence: CDR1 MNHEY, CDR2 SVGAGI. The V end lost 7 bases, the J end lost 0 bases, and 12 bases lay between the germline ends. The CDR3 runs to 15 residues. CDR3 protein: CASTYGRTNTGELFF. The CDR3 DNA reads as TGTGCCAGCACCTATGGACGGACGAACACCGGGGAGCTGTTTTTT.

The V call is TRBV5-1, the J call TRBJ1-2; D unclear. CDR1 and CDR2 (germline): SGHRS, YFSETQ. The CDR3 spans 14 residues. V lost 1 base and J lost 4, with 11 bases in between. DNA of the CDR3: TGCGCCAGCAGCTTGAACTCCGAGTTCTATGGCTACACCTTC. This encodes CASSLNSEFYGYTF.

The V call is TRBV15, the J call TRBJ1-4; D is possibly TRBD1 (5 bases). Germline assignment: CDR1 LNHNV and CDR2 YYDKDF (reference sequence). V gave up 0 bases and J gave up 1 base, with 9 bases separating them. CDR3 length equals 16 residues. The CDR3 loop reads CATSRDRGRTNEKLFF. The DNA for the CDR3 is TGTGCCACCAGCAGAGATCGGGGGAGAACTAATGAAAAACTGTTTTTT. Based on the CDR3 plus reference TRBV15 and TRBJ1-4, the full variable domain is DAMVIQNPRYQVTQFGKPVTLSCSQTLNHNVMYWYQQKSSQAPKLLFHYYDKDFNNEADTPDNFQSRRPNTSFCFLDIRSPGLGDTAMYLCATSRDRGRTNEKLFFGSGTQLSVL.

This rearrangement joins TRBV9 to TRBJ2-5; no clear D. Germline V CDR1 and CDR2: SGDLS, YYNGEE. The CDR3 consists of 12 residues. Trimming took off 4 bases at V and 3 bases at J, with 7 bases between the two ends. The CDR3 reads CASSPVEETQYF. CDR3 DNA sequence: TGTGCCAGCAGCCCAGTTGAAGAGACCCAGTACTTC.

This sequence joins TRBV2 and TRBJ2-1; a possible D gene is TRBD2 (5 bases). The CDR3 covers 14 residues. The germline V gene has CDR1 SNHLY and CDR2 FYNNEI. The V gene lost 6 bases and the J gene lost 6 bases, with 15 bases spanning the gap. The CDR3 here is CASSSTRIGNEQFF. The CDR3 nucleotides read TGTGCCAGCAGCTCTACTAGGATTGGCAATGAGCAGTTCTTC. Full variable domain (missing parts from reference TRBV2 and TRBJ2-1): EPEVTQTPSHQVTQMGQEVILRCVPISNHLYFYWYRQILGQKVEFLVSFYNNEISEKSEIFDDQFSVERPDGSNFTLKIRSTKLEDSAMYFCASSSTRIGNEQFFGPGTRLTVL.

The chain links TRBV2 to TRBJ1-5; 7 bases agree with TRBD1. The CDR3 sequence is 14 residues long. Germline assignment: CDR1 SNHLY and CDR2 FYNNEI. V lost 3 bases, J lost 3 bases, and 2 bases stayed unmatched. The CDR3 nucleotides are TGTGCCAGCAGTGAGACAGGGTTCAATCAGCCCCAGCATTTT. Amino acid sequence: CASSETGFNQPQHF.

This clone was detected only once. The rearrangement uses TRBV5-6 and TRBJ1-2; 9 bases are shared with TRBD1. The germline V gene has CDR1 SGHDT and CDR2 YYEEEE. The CDR3 loop spans 14 amino acids. The ends lost 5 bases at V and 3 bases at J; junction bases unmatched: 5. CDR3 DNA: TGTGCCAGCAGGCACAGGGGGCAGGACTATGGCTACACCTTC. Its translation: CASRHRGQDYGYTF.

The rearrangement joins TRBV29-1 to TRBJ1-3; D call uncertain. In germline, CDR1 is SQVTM, CDR2 ANQGSEA. This CDR3 contains 12 residues. The V gene lost 6 bases and the J gene lost 0 bases, with 6 bases spanning the gap. The CDR3 DNA reads TGCAGCGTCTCGGTCTCTGGAAACACCATATATTTT. It specifies CSVSVSGNTIYF.

V usage is TRBV6-6 and J usage is TRBJ2-2, with 14 bases aligning to TRBD2. Trimming at V came to 5 bases and at J to 4 bases, leaving 6 bases not matched to a gene. Germline lookup yields CDR1 MNHNY and CDR2 SVGAGI (reference sequence). The CDR3 contains 17 residues. In DNA form, the CDR3 reads TGTGCCAGCAGTCTGACTAGCGGGGGGGCCGGCACCGGGGAGCTGTTTTTT. This encodes CASSLTSGGAGTGELFF.

This clone was detected only once. The V gene is TRBV7-9, the J gene TRBJ2-7; tentative D call: TRBD2 (6 bases). The V end lost 1 base, the J end lost 3 bases, and 10 bases lay between the germline ends. The CDR3 totals 14 residues. In germline, CDR1 is SEHNR, CDR2 FQNEAQ (reference sequence). The CDR3 DNA sequence: TGTGCCAGCAGCTTAGGGACTACCCTCTACGAGCAGTACTTC. This translates into CASSLGTTLYEQYF.

In regard to this clone: The germline gene is not matched at one end of the junction; a read error may be the cause. This chain connects TRBV9 to TRBJ2-7, with D perhaps TRBD1 or TRBD2 (5 bases each). This CDR3 comprises 9 residues. Germline values: CDR1 SGDLS, CDR2 YYNGEE. The CDR3 coding sequence is TGTGCCAGCACGGGGACGGCCCAGTTC. Translated: CASTGTAQF.

This clone has a single count. J is TRBJ1-1 and V is TRBV10-1; D is unresolved. Looked up from germline, CDR1 is WNHNN and CDR2 is SYGVQD (reference sequence). Trimming cost V 0 bases and J 1 base, with 9 bases left between them. This CDR3 region has 15 residues. In nucleotides, the CDR3 is TGCGCCAGCAGTGAGTCATCCGTACGGAACACTGAAGCTTTCTTT. It yields the protein CASSESSVRNTEAFF.

The chain recombines TRBV11-2 with TRBJ2-5; 9 bases map to TRBD2. V was clipped by 5 bases and J by 2 bases; unmatched bases: 9. The CDR3 runs 16 residues. Germline CDR1 reads SGHAT; CDR2 reads FQNNGV. CDR3 bases: TGTGCCAGCAGCCAGGGGGGCCTAGCGGGGCAAGAGACCCAGTACTTC. This encodes CASSQGGLAGQETQYF.

The genes are TRBV5-1 and TRBJ2-7; tentatively, D is TRBD1 (6 bases). V was cut by 4 bases and J by 5 bases, with 13 bases left in between. CDR1 and CDR2 (germline): SGHRS, YFSETQ. The CDR3 spans 13 residues. The DNA for the CDR3 is TGCGCCAGCAGCCCACAGGGAGAGGACGAGCAGTACTTC. Translated: CASSPQGEDEQYF.

This chain joins TRBV24-1 and TRBJ2-2; 7 nucleotides match TRBD2. Germline CDR1 and CDR2: KGHDR and SFDVKD. The ends lost 7 bases at V and 3 bases at J; junction bases unmatched: 10. The CDR3 loop spans 16 amino acids. CDR3: CATSAPERGDTGELFF. CDR3 DNA sequence: TGTGCCACCAGCGCCCCGGAGCGGGGAGACACCGGGGAGCTGTTTTTT.

The V gene is TRBV9, the J gene TRBJ1-3, with 12 bases that match TRBD1. From germline, CDR1 is SGDLS and CDR2 YYNGEE. CDR3 length: 18 amino acids. The V and J ends lost 0 bases and 3 bases, in that order; junction bases with no gene match: 7. DNA of the CDR3: TGTGCCAGCAGCGTAGGGACGGGACAGGGGGCAGGTGGAAACACCATATATTTT. Its translation: CASSVGTGQGAGGNTIYF. The full variable domain, completed using reference TRBV9 and TRBJ1-3, is DSGVTQTPKHLITATGQRVTLRCSPRSGDLSVYWYQQSLDQGLQFLIQYYNGEERAKGNILERFSAQQFPDLHSELNLSSLELGDSALYFCASSVGTGQGAGGNTIYFGEGSWLTVV.

This clone has only one observation. The chain couples TRBV6-5 to TRBJ2-5; D unclear. The CDR3 covers 11 residues. V was trimmed by 7 bases and J by 1 base, leaving 4 bases between them. CDR1 is MNHEY, CDR2 SVGAGI, per germline. CDR3 nucleotide sequence: TGTGCCAGCATATTCCAAGAGACCCAGTACTTC. Its protein is CASIFQETQYF.

The CDR3 loop reads CASSQRPSGGNYNEQFF. CDR3 DNA: TGTGCCAGCAGTCAAAGGCCAAGCGGGGGGAACTACAATGAGCAGTTCTTC. This rearrangement joins TRBV5-5 to TRBJ2-1, with 9 bases fitting TRBD2. CDR3 length equals 17 residues. CDR1 SGHKS and CDR2 YYEKEE come from the germline V gene (reference sequence). V lost 5 bases, J lost 3 bases, and 12 bases stayed unmatched.